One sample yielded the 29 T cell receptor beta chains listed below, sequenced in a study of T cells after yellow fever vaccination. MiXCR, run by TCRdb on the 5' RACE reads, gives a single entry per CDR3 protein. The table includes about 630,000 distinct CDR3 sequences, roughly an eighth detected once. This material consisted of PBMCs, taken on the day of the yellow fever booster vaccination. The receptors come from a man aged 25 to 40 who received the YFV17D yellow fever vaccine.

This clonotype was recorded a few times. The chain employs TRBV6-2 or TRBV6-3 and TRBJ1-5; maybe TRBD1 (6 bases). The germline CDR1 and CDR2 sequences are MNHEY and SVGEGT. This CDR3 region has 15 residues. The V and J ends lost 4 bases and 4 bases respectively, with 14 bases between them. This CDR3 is CASSWDNGPNQPQHF. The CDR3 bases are TGTGCCAGCAGTTGGGACAATGGCCCAAATCAGCCCCAGCATTTT.

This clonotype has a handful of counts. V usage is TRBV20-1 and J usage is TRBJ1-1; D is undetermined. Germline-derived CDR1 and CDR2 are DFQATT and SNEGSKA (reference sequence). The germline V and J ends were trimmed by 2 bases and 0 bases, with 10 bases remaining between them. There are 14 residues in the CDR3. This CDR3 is CSARSLSMNTEAFF. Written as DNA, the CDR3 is TGCAGTGCTAGATCACTGTCCATGAACACTGAAGCTTTCTTT.

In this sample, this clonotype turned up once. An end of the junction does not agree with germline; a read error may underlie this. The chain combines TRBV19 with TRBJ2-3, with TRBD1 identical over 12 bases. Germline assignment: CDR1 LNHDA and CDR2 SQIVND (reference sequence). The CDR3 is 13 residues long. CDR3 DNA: TGTGCCAGTAGGGGACAGGGGGCAGATTCGCAGTATTTT. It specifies CASRGQGADSQYF.

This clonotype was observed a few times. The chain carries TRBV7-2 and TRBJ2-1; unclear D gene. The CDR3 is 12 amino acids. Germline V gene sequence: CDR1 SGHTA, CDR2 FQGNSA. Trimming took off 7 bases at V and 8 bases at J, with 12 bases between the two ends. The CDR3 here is CASTTLWDEQFF. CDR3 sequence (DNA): TGTGCCAGCACCACTCTTTGGGATGAGCAGTTCTTC.

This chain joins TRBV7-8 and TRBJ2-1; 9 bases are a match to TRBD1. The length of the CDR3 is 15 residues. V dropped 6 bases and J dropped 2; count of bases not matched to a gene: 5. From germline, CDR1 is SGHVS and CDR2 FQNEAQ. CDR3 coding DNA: TGTGCCAGCAGGGTGGACAGGGGAACCTACAATGAGCAGTTCTTC. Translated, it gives CASRVDRGTYNEQFF.

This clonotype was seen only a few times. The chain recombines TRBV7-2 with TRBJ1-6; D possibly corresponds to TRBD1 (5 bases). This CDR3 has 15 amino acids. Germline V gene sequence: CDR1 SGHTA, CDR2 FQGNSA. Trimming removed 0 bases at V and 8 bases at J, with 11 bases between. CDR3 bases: TGTGCCAGCAGCTTAGCCGGAGGGGTGGATTCACCCCTCCACTTT. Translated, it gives CASSLAGGVDSPLHF.

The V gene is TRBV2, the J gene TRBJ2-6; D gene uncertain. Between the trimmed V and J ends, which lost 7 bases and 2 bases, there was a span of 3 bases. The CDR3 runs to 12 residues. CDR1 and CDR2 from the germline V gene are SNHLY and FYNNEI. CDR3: CASTTGANVLTF. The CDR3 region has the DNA TGTGCCAGCACTACTGGGGCCAACGTCCTGACTTTC.

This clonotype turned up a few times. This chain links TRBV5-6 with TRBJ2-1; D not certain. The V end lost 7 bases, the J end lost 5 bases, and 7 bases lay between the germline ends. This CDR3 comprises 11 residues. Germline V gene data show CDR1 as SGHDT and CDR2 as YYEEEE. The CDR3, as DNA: TGTGCCAGCCGTTTTGACAATGAGCAGTTCTTC. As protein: CASRFDNEQFF.

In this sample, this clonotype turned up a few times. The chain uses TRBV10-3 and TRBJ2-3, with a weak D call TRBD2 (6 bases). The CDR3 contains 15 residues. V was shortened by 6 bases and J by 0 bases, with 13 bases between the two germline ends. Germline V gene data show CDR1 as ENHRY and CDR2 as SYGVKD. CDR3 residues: CAIRWAGRSTDTQYF. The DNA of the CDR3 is TGTGCCATCAGGTGGGCGGGACGAAGCACAGATACGCAGTATTTT.

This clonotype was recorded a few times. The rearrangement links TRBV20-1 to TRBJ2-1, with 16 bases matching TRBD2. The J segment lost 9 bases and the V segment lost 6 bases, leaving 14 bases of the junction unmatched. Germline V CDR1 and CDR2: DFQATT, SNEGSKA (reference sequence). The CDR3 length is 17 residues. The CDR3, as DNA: TGCAGTGCACTCCCAGCGGGACTAGCGGGAGGGCCAGGTGAGCAGTTCTTC. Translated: CSALPAGLAGGPGEQFF.

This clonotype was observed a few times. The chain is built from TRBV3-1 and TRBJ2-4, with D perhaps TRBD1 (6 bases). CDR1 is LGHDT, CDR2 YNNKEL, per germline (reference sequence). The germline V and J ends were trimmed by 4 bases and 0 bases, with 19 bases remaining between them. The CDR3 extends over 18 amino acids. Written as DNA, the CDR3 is TGTGCCAGCAGCCGGGCCAGGGGCCAAAAAACAGCCAAAAACATTCAGTACTTC. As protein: CASSRARGQKTAKNIQYF.

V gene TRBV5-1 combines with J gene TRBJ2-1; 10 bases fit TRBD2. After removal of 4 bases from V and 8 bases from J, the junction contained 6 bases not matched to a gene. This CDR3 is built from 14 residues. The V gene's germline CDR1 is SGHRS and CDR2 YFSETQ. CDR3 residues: CASSPSGSKYEQFF. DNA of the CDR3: TGCGCCAGCAGCCCTAGCGGGAGTAAATATGAGCAGTTCTTC.

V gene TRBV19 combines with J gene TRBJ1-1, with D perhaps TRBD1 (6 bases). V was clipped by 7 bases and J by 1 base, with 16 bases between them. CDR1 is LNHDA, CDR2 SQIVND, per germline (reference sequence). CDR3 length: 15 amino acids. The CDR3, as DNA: TGTGCCAGTACCTTCGGAAGGGGGAGGAACACTGAAGCTTTCTTT. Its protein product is CASTFGRGRNTEAFF.

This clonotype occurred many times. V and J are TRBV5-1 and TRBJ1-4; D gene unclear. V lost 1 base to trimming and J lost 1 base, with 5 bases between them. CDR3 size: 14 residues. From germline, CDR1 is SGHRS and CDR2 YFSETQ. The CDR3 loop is CASSLRGTNEKLFF. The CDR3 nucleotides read TGCGCCAGCAGCTTGCGGGGAACTAATGAAAAACTGTTTTTT.

The CDR3 DNA reads TGTGCCAGCAGCCAACAACAAGAGACCCAGTACTTC. Encoded protein: CASSQQQETQYF. V usage is TRBV14 and J usage is TRBJ2-5; D is undetermined. There are 12 residues in the CDR3. CDR1 is SGHDN and CDR2 is FVKESK in the germline V gene. Trimming removed 2 bases from V and 2 bases from J, with 3 bases in between.

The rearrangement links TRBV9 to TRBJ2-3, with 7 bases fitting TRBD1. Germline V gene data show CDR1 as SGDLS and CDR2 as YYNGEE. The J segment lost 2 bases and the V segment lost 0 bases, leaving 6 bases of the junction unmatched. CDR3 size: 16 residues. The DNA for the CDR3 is TGTGCCAGCAGCGTAGCTGACAGGGAAACCACAGATACGCAGTATTTT. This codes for CASSVADRETTDTQYF.

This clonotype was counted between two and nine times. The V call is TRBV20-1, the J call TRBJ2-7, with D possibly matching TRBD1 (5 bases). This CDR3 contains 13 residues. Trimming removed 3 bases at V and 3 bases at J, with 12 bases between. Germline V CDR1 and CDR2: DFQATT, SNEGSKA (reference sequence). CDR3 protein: CSASDSRDYEQYF. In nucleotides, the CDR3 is TGCAGTGCTAGTGATAGCAGGGACTACGAGCAGTACTTC.

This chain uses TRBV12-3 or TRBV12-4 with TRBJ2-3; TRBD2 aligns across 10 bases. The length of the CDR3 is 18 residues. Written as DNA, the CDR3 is TGTACCTTCAGCATATTTCGGACTAGCGGCCAAAGCACAGATACGCAGTATTTT. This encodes CTFSIFRTSGQSTDTQYF.

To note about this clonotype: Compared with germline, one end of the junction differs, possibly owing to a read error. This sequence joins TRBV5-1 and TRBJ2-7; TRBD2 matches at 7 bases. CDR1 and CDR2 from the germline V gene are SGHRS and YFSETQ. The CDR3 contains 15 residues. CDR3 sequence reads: CASSLGLPGPYEQYF. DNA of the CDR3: TGCGCCAGCAGTTTGGGACTACCGGGGCCCTACGAGCAGTACTTC.

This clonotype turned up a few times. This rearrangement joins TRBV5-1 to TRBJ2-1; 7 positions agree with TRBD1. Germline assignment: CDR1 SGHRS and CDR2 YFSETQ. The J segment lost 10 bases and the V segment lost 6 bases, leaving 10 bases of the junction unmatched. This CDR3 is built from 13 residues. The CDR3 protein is CASTRDSMNEQFF. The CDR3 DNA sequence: TGCGCCAGCACCCGGGACAGTATGAACGAGCAGTTCTTC.

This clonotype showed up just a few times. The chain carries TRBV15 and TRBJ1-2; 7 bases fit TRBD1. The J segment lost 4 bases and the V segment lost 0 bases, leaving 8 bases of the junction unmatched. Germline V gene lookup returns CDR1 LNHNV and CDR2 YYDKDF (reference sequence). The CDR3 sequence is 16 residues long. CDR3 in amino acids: CATSRDRSGTAYGYTF. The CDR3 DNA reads TGTGCCACCAGCAGAGATCGAAGCGGGACAGCCTATGGCTACACCTTC.

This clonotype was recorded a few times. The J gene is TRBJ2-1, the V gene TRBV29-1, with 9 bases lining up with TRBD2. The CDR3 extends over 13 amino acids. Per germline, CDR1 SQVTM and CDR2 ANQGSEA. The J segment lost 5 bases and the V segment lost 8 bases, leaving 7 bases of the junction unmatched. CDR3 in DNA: TGCAGCCCCTTAGCGGGAGAACACAATGAGCAGTTCTTC. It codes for CSPLAGEHNEQFF.

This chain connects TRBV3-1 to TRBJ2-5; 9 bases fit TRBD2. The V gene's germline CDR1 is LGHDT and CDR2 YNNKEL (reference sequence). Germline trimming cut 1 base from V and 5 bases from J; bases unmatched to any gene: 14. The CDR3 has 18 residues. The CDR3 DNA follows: TGTGCCAGCAGCCAAGGGAGCTTTTTGCGGGAGGGCCGGGAGACCCAGTACTTC. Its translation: CASSQGSFLREGRETQYF.

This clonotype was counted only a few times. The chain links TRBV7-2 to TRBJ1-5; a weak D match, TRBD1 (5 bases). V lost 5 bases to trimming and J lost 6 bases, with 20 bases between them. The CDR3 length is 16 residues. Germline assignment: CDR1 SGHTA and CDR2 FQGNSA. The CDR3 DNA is TGTGCCAGCAGCAGCCGACAGCCCATCCATCCTCAGCCCCAGCATTTT. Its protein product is CASSSRQPIHPQPQHF.

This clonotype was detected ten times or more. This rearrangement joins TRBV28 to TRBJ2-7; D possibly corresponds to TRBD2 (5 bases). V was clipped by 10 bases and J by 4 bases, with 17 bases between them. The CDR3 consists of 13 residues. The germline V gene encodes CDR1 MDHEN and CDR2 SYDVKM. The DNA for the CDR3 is TGTGCCACCGGGAAACGGTCTCCTTACGAGCAGTACTTC. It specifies CATGKRSPYEQYF. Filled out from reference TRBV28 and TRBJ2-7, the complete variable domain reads DVKVTQSSRYLVKRTGEKVFLECVQDMDHENMFWYRQDPGLGLRLIYFSYDVKMKEKGDIPEGYSVSREKKERFSLILESASTNQTSMYLCATGKRSPYEQYFGPGTRLTVT.

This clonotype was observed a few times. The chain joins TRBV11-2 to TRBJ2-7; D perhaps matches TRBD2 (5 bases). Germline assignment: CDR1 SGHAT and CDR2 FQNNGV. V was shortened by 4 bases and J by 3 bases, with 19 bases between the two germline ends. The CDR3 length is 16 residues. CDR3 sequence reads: CASSSRPSGFDYEQYF. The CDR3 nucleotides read TGTGCCAGCAGCTCCCGACCCTCGGGGTTTGACTACGAGCAGTACTTC.

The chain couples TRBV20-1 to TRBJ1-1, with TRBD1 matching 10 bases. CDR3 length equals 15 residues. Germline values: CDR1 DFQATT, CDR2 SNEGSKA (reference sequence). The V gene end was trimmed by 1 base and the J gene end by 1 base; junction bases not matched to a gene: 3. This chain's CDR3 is CSARGQGAQNTEAFF. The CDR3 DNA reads TGCAGTGCTAGAGGACAGGGGGCGCAGAACACTGAAGCTTTCTTT.

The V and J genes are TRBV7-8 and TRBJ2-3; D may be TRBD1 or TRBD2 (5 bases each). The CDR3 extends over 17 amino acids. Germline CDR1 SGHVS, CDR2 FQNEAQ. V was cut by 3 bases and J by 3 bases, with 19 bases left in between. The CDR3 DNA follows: TGTGCCAGCAGCTTTTCTCGGGGCCAAACCCGGACAGATACGCAGTATTTT. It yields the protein CASSFSRGQTRTDTQYF.

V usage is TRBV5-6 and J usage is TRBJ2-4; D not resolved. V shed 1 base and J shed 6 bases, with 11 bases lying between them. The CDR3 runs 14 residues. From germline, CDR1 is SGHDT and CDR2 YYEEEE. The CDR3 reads CASSLYIWGNIQYF. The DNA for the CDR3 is TGTGCCAGCAGCTTGTATATCTGGGGAAACATTCAGTACTTC.